This T cell receptor beta chain appears in the sequencing data of a study of CD8 T cells in Susac syndrome. Sequencing of TCR beta was performed on blood CD8+ and CD4+ T cells. Study-level points and caveats: The number of individuals included in the study's TCR sequencing and HLA analysis was acknowledged as relatively small.

RNA amounts of roughly 0.5 to 1 ug underwent reverse transcription with random hexamers. TCRdb used MiXCR to reprocess the immunoSEQ multiplex PCR reads, holding one entry per CDR3 protein. The sample carries under 300,000 distinct CDR3 sequences, approximately 95% recorded once. The CDR3 consists of 15 residues. V shed 1 base and J shed 5 bases, with 17 bases lying between them. Per germline, CDR1 DFQATT and CDR2 SNEGSKA (reference sequence). In the case of this clonotype: Its antigen is currently unknown.

The gene calls are TRBV20-1 and TRBJ1-1, with D perhaps TRBD1 (6 bases). The sample taken for sequencing was CD4+ T cells from PBMCs. The clonotype originates from a human donor with Susac syndrome. The CDR3 is CSARGLRGRRTEAFF. CDR3 in DNA: TGCAGTGCTAGAGGGCTCAGGGGCAGGAGGACTGAAGCTTTCTTT.